This TCR beta chain is drawn from a study of T cell responses to AZD1222 COVID-19 vaccine. Turning to the study itself: Second-dose timings of about 4 or about 12 weeks were pooled. Overall study results and limits: Targeting of unmutated variant regions was reportedly seen in nearly half of spike-specific TCRs. Spike was spanned by vaccine-associated CD4 TCRs, which were dominant at 160-218 and 743-854. Every sample of the repertoires postdated the peak T cell response.

From germline, CDR1 is SQVTM and CDR2 ANQGSEA. Unmatched junction bases numbered 4, after V lost 7 bases and J lost 1 base. The CDR3 has 13 residues. As for this clone: Its specificity is unknown.

Method: immunoSEQ multiplex PCR; TCRdb's copy keeps in-frame clones and lacks some. The table records about 120,000 clones, 70% to 90% of them present only once. The chain couples TRBV29-1 to TRBJ1-1, with 9 bases lining up with TRBD1. The sequence came from an adult in good health. The starting material was peripheral blood, obtained on day 0 of AZD1222 vaccination. The CDR3 here is CSGRGQGNTEAFF. CDR3 nucleotide sequence: TGCAGCGGGAGGGGACAGGGGAACACTGAAGCTTTCTTT.